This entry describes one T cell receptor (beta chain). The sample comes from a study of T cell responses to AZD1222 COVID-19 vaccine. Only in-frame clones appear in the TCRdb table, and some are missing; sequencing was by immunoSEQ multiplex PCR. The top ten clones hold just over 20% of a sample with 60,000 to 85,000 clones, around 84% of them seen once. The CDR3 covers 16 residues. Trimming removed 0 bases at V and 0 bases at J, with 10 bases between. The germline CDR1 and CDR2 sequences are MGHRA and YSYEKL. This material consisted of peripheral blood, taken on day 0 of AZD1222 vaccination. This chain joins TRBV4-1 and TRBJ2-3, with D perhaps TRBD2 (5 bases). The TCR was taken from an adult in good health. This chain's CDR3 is CASSQEAERSTDTQYF. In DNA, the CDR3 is TGCGCCAGCAGCCAAGAAGCGGAGAGGAGCACAGATACGCAGTATTTT.